Listed here is a single T cell receptor (beta chain). This sample is part of a study of technical replicates of blood from a handful of donors. J lost 2 bases, V lost 1 base, and 9 bases had no gene match. From germline, CDR1 is LGHNA and CDR2 YSLEER. The CDR3 spans 17 residues. This table comes from immunoSEQ multiplex PCR, and its TCRdb copy is limited to in-frame clones, with some not included. This sample carries about 88,000 clones, just under 95% of them seen once, and the ten largest clones take approximately 0.35%. The receptor was derived from a human donor in good health. Material for sequencing was T cells isolated from PBMCs. The V and J genes are TRBV4-3 and TRBJ2-3, with 7 positions matching TRBD1. CDR3 loop: CASSQGPARGITDTQYF. The CDR3 DNA is TGCGCCAGCAGCCAAGGACCGGCCAGGGGGATCACAGATACGCAGTATTTT.